The 4 T cell receptor beta chains below all came from one sample that was sequenced in a study of T cell clones after liver transplantation. Produced via immunoSEQ multiplex PCR; TCRdb's table is partial and in-frame only. There are 65,000 to 80,000 clones in the sample; 80% occur only once, and about 0.63% lies in the top ten. The sequencing here drew on CD4+ T cells from blood, taken before liver transplant. The receptors originated from a human donor who received a liver transplant.

A single count supports this clone. The chain has TRBV7-3 and TRBJ2-5, with 8 bases that match TRBD1. V dropped 3 bases and J dropped 4; count of bases not matched to a gene: 4. Germline V CDR1 and CDR2: SGHTA, FQGTGA. The CDR3 contains 14 residues. CDR3 protein: CASSFRGLGETQYF. The CDR3 DNA sequence: TGTGCCAGCAGCTTCAGGGGGCTGGGAGAGACCCAGTACTTC.

The chain combines TRBV19 with TRBJ2-1; TRBD2 matches at 9 bases. With 1 base clipped from V and 5 bases from J, the junction kept 12 bases outside the gene matches. CDR3 length: 18 amino acids. Per germline, CDR1 LNHDA and CDR2 SQIVND (reference sequence). The CDR3 sequence: CASSIASTLAGHNNEQFF. CDR3 in DNA: TGTGCCAGTAGTATAGCCAGCACCCTAGCGGGACACAACAATGAGCAGTTCTTC.

The chain is built from TRBV6-4 and TRBJ2-5; D possibly uses TRBD1 or TRBD2 (5 bases each). Trimming removed 5 bases from V and 13 bases from J, with 14 bases in between. Germline V gene sequence: CDR1 MRHNA, CDR2 SNTAGT. The CDR3 has 11 residues. The CDR3 loop is CASSSRDLMYF. The CDR3 DNA is TGTGCCAGCAGTAGTCGGGACCTCATGTACTTC.

The rearrangement uses TRBV7-9 and TRBJ2-6; no reliable D call. CDR3 length: 15 amino acids. Per germline, CDR1 SEHNR and CDR2 FQNEAQ (reference sequence). V lost 4 bases and J lost 0, with 7 bases in between. CDR3 DNA sequence: TGTGCCAGCAGCTCCACAGACTCTGGGGCCAACGTCCTGACTTTC. Translating it yields CASSSTDSGANVLTF.